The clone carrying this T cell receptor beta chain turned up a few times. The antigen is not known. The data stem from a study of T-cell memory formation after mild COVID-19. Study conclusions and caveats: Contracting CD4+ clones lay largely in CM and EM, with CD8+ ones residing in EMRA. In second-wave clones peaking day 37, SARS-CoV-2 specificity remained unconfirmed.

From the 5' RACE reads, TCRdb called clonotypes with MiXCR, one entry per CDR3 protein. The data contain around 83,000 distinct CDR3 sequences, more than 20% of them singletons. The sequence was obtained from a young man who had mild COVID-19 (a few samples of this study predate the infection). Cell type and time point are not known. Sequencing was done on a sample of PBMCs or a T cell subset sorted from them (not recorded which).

Here the CDR3 reads CASSYSIPFSNQPQHF. The CDR3 DNA sequence: TGTGCCAGCAGTTACTCGATCCCCTTTAGCAATCAGCCCCAGCATTTT. The chain links TRBV6-5 to TRBJ1-5; D remains unclear. The CDR3 covers 16 residues. Trimming pared 0 bases from V and 0 bases from J, leaving 9 bases between. The germline CDR1 and CDR2 sequences are MNHEY and SVGAGI.